What follows are 2 T cell receptor beta chains derived from one specimen sequenced in a study of identical twins. TCRdb independently ran MiXCR on the 5' RACE reads; one entry per CDR3 protein. The sample has under 900,000 distinct CDR3 sequences; 9% to 15% are singletons. The data also belong to a second study, concerning yellow fever vaccine responses in identical twins.

The sample consisted of PBMCs. Receptor source: a woman between 18 and 30 years old in good health.

This clonotype was recorded at least ten times. The genes are TRBV28 and TRBJ2-7; tentative D call: TRBD1 (5 bases). The CDR3 is 14 amino acids. CDR1 MDHEN and CDR2 SYDVKM come from the germline V gene. The ends were cut back, 3 bases at V and 1 base at J, with 10 bases in the middle. CDR3 coding DNA: TGTGCCAGCAGTTTTTTCCCAGGGTCCTACGAGCAGTACTTC. Translated: CASSFFPGSYEQYF.

In this sample, this clonotype turned up a few times. The chain links TRBV4-1 to TRBJ2-1; perhaps D is TRBD1 or TRBD2 (5 bases each). CDR1 MGHRA and CDR2 YSYEKL come from the germline V gene. Trimming stripped 0 bases from V and 0 bases from J, with 12 bases between. The CDR3 loop spans 17 amino acids. The CDR3 nucleotides are TGCGCCAGCAGCCAAGAAGTAGGGGACGCCTCCTACAATGAGCAGTTCTTC. Encoded protein: CASSQEVGDASYNEQFF.